The present TCR beta chain was sequenced within a study of blood T cell repertoires in COVID-19. Original processing notes: By means of reference gene primer amplification, nucleated cell counts were estimated. Here immunoSEQ multiplex PCR was the method, and the copy in TCRdb shows in-frame clones only, minus some. V, J and clone size were drawn from that table, and D and trimming were deduced from the DNA. The sample holds tens of thousands of clones, more than 75% seen once. CDR3 length: 13 amino acids. The V and J ends lost 7 bases and 7 bases respectively, with 16 bases between them. Per germline, CDR1 MDHEN and CDR2 SYDVKM.

Sequencing used peripheral blood. The receptor's source is a man aged 50-60 years with active or convalescent COVID-19. The V and J genes are TRBV28 and TRBJ1-1; maybe TRBD1 (5 bases). The CDR3 region has the DNA TGTGCCAGCAAAAGAACAACCCAGGGTGAAGCTTTCTTT. Residues: CASKRTTQGEAFF. The full variable domain, completed using reference TRBV28 and TRBJ1-1, is DVKVTQSSRYLVKRTGEKVFLECVQDMDHENMFWYRQDPGLGLRLIYFSYDVKMKEKGDIPEGYSVSREKKERFSLILESASTNQTSMYLCASKRTTQGEAFFGQGTRLTVV.